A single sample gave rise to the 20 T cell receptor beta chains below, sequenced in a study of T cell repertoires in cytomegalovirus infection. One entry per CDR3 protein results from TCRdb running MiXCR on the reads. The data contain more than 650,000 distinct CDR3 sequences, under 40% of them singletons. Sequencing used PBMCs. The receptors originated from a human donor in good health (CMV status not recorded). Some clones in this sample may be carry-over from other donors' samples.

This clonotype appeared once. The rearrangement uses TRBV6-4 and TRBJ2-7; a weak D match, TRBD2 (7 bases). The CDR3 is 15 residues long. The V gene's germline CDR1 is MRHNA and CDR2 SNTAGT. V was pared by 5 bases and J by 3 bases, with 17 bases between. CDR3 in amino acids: CASSLQGGESYEQYF. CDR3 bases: TGTGCCAGCAGTTTACAGGGAGGGGAGAGCTACGAGCAGTACTTC.

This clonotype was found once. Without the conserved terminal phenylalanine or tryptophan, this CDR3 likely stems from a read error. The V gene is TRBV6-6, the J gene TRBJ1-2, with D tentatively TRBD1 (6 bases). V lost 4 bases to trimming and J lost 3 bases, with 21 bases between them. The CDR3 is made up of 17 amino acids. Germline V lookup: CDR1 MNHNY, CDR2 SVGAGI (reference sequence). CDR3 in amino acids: CASSSRDTGTWDYGYTL. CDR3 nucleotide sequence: TGTGCCAGCAGTTCTCGGGACACGGGAACTTGGGACTATGGCTACACCTTA.

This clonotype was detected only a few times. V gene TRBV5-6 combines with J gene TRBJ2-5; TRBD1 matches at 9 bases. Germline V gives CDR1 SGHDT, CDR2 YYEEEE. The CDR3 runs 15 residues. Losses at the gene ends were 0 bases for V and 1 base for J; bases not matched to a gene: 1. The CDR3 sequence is CASSLDRGRQETQYF. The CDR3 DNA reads TGTGCCAGCAGCTTGGACAGGGGGCGCCAAGAGACCCAGTACTTC.

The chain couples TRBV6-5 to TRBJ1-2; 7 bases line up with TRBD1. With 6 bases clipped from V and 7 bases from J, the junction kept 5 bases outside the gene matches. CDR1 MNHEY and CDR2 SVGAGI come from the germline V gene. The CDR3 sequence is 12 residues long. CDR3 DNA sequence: TGTGCCAGCAGGTTGTCAGGGGGTGGCTACACCTTC. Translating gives CASRLSGGGYTF.

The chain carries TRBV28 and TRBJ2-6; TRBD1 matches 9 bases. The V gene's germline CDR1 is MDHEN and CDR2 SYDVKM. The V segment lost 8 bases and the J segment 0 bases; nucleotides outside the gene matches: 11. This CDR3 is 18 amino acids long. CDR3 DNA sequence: TGTGCCAGCGTCGCCCTCCTGGGACAGGGCTCTGGGGCCAACGTCCTGACTTTC. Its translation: CASVALLGQGSGANVLTF.

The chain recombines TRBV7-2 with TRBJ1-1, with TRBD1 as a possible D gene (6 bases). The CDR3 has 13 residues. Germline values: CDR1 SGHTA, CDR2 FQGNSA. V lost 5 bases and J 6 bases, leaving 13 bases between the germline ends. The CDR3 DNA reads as TGTGCCAGCAGCCTAAAACAGGGATCTGAAGCTTTCTTT. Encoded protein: CASSLKQGSEAFF.

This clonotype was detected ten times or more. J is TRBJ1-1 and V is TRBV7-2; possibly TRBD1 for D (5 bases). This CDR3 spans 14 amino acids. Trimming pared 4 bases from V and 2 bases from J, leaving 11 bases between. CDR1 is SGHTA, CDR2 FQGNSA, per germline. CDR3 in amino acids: CASSSRQRNTEAFF. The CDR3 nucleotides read TGTGCCAGCAGCTCACGACAGAGAAACACTGAAGCTTTCTTT. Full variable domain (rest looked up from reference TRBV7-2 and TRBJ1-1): GAGVSQSPSNKVTEKGKDVELRCDPISGHTALYWYRQSLGQGLEFLIYFQGNSAPDKSGLPSDRFSAERTGGSVSTLTIQRTQQEDSAVYLCASSSRQRNTEAFFGQGTRLTVV.

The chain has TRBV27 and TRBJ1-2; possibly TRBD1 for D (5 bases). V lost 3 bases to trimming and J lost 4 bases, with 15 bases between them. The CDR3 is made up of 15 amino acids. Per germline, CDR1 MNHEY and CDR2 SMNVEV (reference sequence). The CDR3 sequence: CASSFGGAGPYGYTF. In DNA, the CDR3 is TGTGCCAGCAGTTTTGGGGGAGCGGGACCCTATGGCTACACCTTC.

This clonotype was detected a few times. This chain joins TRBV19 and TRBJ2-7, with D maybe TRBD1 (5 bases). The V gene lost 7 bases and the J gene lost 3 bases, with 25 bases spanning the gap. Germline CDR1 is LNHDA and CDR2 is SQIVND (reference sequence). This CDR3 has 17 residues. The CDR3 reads CASTPPDITEILYEQYF. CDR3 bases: TGTGCCAGTACCCCGCCGGACATCACGGAAATCCTCTACGAGCAGTACTTC.

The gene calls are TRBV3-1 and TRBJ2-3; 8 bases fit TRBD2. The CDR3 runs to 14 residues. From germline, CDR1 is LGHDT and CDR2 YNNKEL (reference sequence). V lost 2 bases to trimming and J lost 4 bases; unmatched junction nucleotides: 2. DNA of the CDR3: TGTGCCAGCAGCCAAAGCGGGAGTTCAGATACGCAGTATTTT. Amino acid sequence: CASSQSGSSDTQYF.

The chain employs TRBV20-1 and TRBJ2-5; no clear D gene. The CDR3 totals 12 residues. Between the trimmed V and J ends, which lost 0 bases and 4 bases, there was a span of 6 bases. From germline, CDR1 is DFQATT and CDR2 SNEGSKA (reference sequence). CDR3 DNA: TGCAGTGCTAGAGAACTCGGAGAGACCCAGTACTTC. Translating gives CSARELGETQYF.

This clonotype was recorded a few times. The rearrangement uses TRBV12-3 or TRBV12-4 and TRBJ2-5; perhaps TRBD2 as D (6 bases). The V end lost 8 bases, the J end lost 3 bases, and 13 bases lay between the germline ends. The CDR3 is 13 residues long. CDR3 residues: CASGSGVEETQYF. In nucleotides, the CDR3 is TGTGCCAGCGGGTCGGGGGTAGAAGAGACCCAGTACTTC.

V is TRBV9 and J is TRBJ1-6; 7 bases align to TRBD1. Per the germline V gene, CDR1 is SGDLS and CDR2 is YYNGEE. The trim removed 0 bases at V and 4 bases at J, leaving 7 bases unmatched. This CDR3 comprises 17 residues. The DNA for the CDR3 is TGTGCCAGCAGCGTAGCGGGATCCAGGGGGTATAATTCACCCCTCCACTTT. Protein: CASSVAGSRGYNSPLHF.

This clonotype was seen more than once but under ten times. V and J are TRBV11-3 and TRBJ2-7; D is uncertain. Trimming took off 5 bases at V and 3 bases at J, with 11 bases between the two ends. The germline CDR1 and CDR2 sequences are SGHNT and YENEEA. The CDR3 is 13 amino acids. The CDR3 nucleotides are TGTGCCAGCAGCATGGGTCCTTTCTACGAGCAGTACTTC. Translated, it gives CASSMGPFYEQYF. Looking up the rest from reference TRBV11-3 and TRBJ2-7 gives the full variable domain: EAGVVQSPRYKIIEKKQPVAFWCNPISGHNTLYWYLQNLGQGPELLIRYENEEAVDDSQLPKDRFSAERLKGVDSTLKIQPAELGDSAVYLCASSMGPFYEQYFGPGTRLTVT.

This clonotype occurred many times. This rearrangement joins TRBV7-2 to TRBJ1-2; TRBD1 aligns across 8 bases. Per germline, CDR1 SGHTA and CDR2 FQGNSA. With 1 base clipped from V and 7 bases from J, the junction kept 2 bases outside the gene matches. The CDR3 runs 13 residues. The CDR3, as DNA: TGTGCCAGCAGCTTAGGACAGGGGCTTGGCTACACCTTC. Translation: CASSLGQGLGYTF.

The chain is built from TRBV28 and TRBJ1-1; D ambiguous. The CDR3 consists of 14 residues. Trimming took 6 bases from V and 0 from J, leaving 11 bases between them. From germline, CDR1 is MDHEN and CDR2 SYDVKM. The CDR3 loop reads CASRFSGMNTEAFF. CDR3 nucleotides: TGTGCCAGCAGATTTTCGGGAATGAACACTGAAGCTTTCTTT.

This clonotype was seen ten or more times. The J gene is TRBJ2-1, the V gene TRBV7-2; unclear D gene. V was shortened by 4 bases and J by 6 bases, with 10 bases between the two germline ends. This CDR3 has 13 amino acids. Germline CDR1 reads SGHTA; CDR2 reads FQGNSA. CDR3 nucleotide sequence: TGTGCCAGCAGCTCTTTCGCTTCCAATGAGCAGTTCTTC. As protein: CASSSFASNEQFF.

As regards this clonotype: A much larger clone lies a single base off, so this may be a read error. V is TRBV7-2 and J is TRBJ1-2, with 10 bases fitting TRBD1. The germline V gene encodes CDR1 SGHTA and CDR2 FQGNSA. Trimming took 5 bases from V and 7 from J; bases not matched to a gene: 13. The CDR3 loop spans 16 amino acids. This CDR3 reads CASSPGTGVGLSGYTF. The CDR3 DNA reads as TGTGCCAGCAGCCCAGGGACAGGGGTCGGACTCTCTGGCTACACCTTC.

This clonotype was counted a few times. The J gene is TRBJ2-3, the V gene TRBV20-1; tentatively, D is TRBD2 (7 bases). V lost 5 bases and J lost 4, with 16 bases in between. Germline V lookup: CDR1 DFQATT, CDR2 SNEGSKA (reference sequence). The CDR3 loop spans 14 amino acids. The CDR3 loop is CSARGANRADTQYF. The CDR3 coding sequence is TGCAGTGCTCGGGGGGCTAATAGGGCAGATACGCAGTATTTT.

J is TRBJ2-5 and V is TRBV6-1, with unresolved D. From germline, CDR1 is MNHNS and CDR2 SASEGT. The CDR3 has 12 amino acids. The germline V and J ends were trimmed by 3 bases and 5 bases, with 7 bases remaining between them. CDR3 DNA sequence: TGTGCCAGCAGTGAGTTTTATGAGACCCAGTACTTC. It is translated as CASSEFYETQYF.